These T cell receptor beta chains were read from a single sample in a study of T cell changes during pregnancy in multiple sclerosis. Using immunoSEQ multiplex PCR, the repertoire was profiled, and TCRdb retains in-frame clones only, with some absent. The sample holds around 37,000 clones; around 93% are singletons and the top ten take around a quarter. Specimen: CD8+ T cells from peripheral blood mononuclear cells, collected before pregnancy. These TCRs come from a female donor with multiple sclerosis, enrolled in a pregnancy study. CDR3s include the opening cysteine and the closing phenylalanine or tryptophan.

v_call cdr3_aa
TRBV7-9 CASSLAGGNSPLHF
TRBV7-6 CASSIDGDNWETQYF
TRBV7-6 CASSLRAGGSLYEQYF
TRBV28 CASREYGSHSYNEQFF
TRBV4-1 CASSQGRTVYGYTF
TRBV6-5 CASTEGAGGYEQYF
TRBV7-9 CASSSYEQYF
TRBV13 CASSLANGEGTSGALSSYEQYF
TRBV10-3 CAISEKAGGTEAFF
TRBV2 CASSEFPFTANTEAFF
TRBV7-6 CASSLDIAGATYNEQFF
TRBV9 CASSPKTGPEQYF
TRBV5-6 CASSGRGISNQPQHF
TRBV2 CASSEFPGGGEKLFF
TRBV4-2 CASTGDHTDTQYF
TRBV2 CARQGWGGELFF
TRBV9 CASSVGGYTEAFF